The present entry profiles one TCR beta chain with its context. Germline loops: CDR1 SGHTS, CDR2 YDEGEE. V lost 4 bases and J lost 3, with 17 bases in between. This CDR3 has 16 amino acids. The entry originates in a study of blood T cell repertoires in COVID-19. At the level of the study: The United States, Italy and Spain provided the acute and convalescent COVID-19 samples. Sample material is recorded as cDNA or gDNA derived from T cells, B-cell-depleted T cells, or PBMCs.

Source study methods: Amplified reference gene primers provided the basis for estimating nucleated cell counts. This table comes from immunoSEQ multiplex PCR, and its TCRdb copy is limited to in-frame clones, with some not included. That table gives V, J and clone size, and the DNA gave D and trimming. The sample lists more than 200,000 clones, under 90% occurring once. The rearrangement joins TRBV5-8 to TRBJ1-5, with no clear D. This receptor was taken from a man aged 50 to 59 with acute or convalescent COVID-19. Source material: peripheral blood. CDR3 bases: TGTGCCAGCAGCAGCCGGGGTATTGGGGTCAATCAGCCCCAGCATTTT. Protein product: CASSSRGIGVNQPQHF.